What follows describes a single T cell receptor beta chain. Assay used: immunoSEQ multiplex PCR; TCRdb lists only in-frame clones, some missing. The sample has fewer than 100,000 clones, roughly 78% seen once. This entry belongs to a study of control samples from healthy donors and cancer patients. The CDR3 sequence is 17 residues long. Germline V lookup: CDR1 SGHAT, CDR2 FQNNGV. The ends lost 4 bases at V and 0 bases at J; junction bases unmatched: 8. The sample taken for sequencing was blood. This TCR was recovered from a man in his 60s in good health. The chain recombines TRBV11-2 with TRBJ2-1; TRBD2 matches 8 bases. The CDR3 spells CASSSPGGVSSYNEQFF. The CDR3 coding sequence is TGTGCCAGCAGCTCCCCGGGGGGGGTGAGCTCCTACAATGAGCAGTTCTTC.